This TCR beta chain was captured by sequencing in a study of blood T cell repertoires in COVID-19 (dated by TCRdb to the early 2020s). In terms of the full investigation: Collaborator samples came from the United States, Italy and Spain and covered acute and convalescent phases of COVID-19. A de-identified subject ID, COVID-19 status, age in years and sex were almost always included in the sample metadata. The prospective study material was composed of cDNA or gDNA derived from T cells, B-cell-depleted T cells, or PBMCs. Deeply sampled blood TCRbeta repertoires from subjects exposed to, actively infected with, or recovered from COVID-19 were included in the dataset. The repertoires were released in a freely available public database intended as a resource for research on the immune response to SARS-CoV-2. HLA class I and class II types, where available, came from metadata supplied by the sample provider rather than from assay-based typing. The samples were drawn from the first 160 participants of the ongoing ImmuneRACE study and from 1,254 subjects provided by 6 global collaborators. Results and caveats for the whole study, not just this receptor: The amount of clinical and demographic metadata varied by source and participant and was provided uncurated.

One collaborating source in Seattle enrolled patients while the patients were actively infected and followed the patients over time throughout the course of disease. Whole blood was collected in K2EDTA tubes by collaborating institutions according to the institutions' own protocols. For TCRbeta analysis, collaborator samples were shipped as frozen whole blood, as isolated PBMCs, or as DNA extracted from either sample type. CDR1 MNHEY and CDR2 SVGEGT are derived from the germline V gene. Taken from cysteine to phenylalanine, the CDR3 has 15 residues. Here the CDR3 DNA is all that survives: 45 bases in frame from base 1. V trim: 6 bases; J trim: 8 bases; unmatched bases: 6. The immunoSEQ Assay, a bias-controlled multiplex PCR, was used to amplify TCRbeta CDR3 regions from genomic DNA. For the original study's pipeline: The number of nucleated cells in each sample was estimated from the amplification of reference gene primers within the assay. To quantify the absolute abundance of each unique TCRbeta CDR3 rearrangement, sequence reads were collapsed and filtered. Productive Simpson clonality was computed per sample as the square root of Simpson's diversity index over productive rearrangements. TCRdb took this table from immuneACCESS and kept in-frame rearrangements with V and J called. Such tables lack part of the clones; where checked against another copy, unresolved V genes explain under half of the gap, and the rest is unexplained. Clonal size and the V and J genes are those of that table, whereas D and trimming came from the DNA. The sample table records about 290,000 clones; just under 90% of these occur just once. Approximately 10% of the sample goes to the ten largest clones.

Turning to this clone: Its target antigen remains unknown. Base-call qualities are not available, and no considerably larger clone is one nucleotide away. Other nucleotide sequences from this sample produce the same CDR3.

The sample taken for sequencing was peripheral blood. The TCR originated in a woman in her 30s with COVID-19, enrolled during active disease. The receptor chain draws on TRBV6-2 or TRBV6-3 and TRBJ2-1; 14 bases in between match TRBD2. CDR3 loop: CASSRTSGGIDEQFF. Read as DNA, the sequence is TGTGCCAGCAGCCGGACTAGCGGGGGGATCGATGAGCAGTTCTTC.